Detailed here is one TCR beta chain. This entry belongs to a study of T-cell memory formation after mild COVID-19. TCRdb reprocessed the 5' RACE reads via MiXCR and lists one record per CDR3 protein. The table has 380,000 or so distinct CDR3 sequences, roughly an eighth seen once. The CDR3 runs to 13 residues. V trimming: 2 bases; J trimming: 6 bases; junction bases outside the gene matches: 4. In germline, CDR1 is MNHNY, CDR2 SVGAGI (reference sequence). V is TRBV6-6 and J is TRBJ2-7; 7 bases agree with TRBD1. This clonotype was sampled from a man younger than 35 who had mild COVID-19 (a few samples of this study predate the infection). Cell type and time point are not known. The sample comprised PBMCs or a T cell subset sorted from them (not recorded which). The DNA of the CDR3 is TGTGCCAGCAGTTACGTACAGGGGTTCGAGCAGTACTTC. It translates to CASSYVQGFEQYF.